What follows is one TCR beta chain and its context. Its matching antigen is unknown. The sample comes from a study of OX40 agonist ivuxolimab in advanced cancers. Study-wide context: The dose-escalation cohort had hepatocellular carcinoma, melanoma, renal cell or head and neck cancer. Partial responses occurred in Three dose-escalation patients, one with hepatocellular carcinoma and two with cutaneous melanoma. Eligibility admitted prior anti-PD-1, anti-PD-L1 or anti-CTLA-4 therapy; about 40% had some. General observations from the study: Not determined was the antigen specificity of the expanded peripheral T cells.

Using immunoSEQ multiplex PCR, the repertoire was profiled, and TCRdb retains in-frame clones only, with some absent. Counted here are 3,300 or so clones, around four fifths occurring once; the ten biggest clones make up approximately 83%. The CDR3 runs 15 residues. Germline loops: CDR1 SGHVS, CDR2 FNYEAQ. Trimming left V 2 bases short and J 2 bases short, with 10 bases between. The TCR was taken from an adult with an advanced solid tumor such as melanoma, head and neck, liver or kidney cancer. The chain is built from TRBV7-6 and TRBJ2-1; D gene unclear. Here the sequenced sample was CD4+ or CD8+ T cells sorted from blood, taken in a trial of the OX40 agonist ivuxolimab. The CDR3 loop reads CASSLYRDAYNEQFF. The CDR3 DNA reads TGTGCCAGCAGCTTATATAGGGATGCCTACAATGAGCAGTTCTTC.